This entry features one TCR beta chain sequence. Anyone with autoimmune disease history or systemic immunosuppression was excluded. Blood sampling took place at baseline, cycle 4 day 1, and cycle 7 day 1. Assay used: immunoSEQ multiplex PCR; TCRdb lists only in-frame clones, some missing. The sample lists 58,000 or so clones, approximately 80% occurring once. This sample is drawn from a study of OX40 agonist ivuxolimab in advanced cancers. V lost 5 bases and J lost 1; bases outside the gene matches: 6. CDR3 size: 15 residues. Per germline, CDR1 SGHVS and CDR2 FQNEAQ. The receptor was isolated from an adult with an advanced solid tumor such as melanoma, head and neck, liver or kidney cancer. Sequences were derived from CD4+ or CD8+ T cells sorted from blood, sampled in a trial of the OX40 agonist ivuxolimab. The rearrangement uses TRBV7-8 and TRBJ2-3; TRBD2 matches 7 bases. The CDR3 is CASSPGGLRTDTQYF. Written as DNA, the CDR3 is TGTGCCAGCAGCCCGGGGGGTCTGCGCACAGATACGCAGTATTTT. Looking up the rest from reference TRBV7-8 and TRBJ2-3 gives the full variable domain: GAGVSQSPRYKVAKRGQDVALRCDPISGHVSLFWYQQALGQGPEFLTYFQNEAQLDKSGLPSDRFFAERPEGSVSTLKIQRTQQEDSAVYLCASSPGGLRTDTQYFGPGTRLTVL.